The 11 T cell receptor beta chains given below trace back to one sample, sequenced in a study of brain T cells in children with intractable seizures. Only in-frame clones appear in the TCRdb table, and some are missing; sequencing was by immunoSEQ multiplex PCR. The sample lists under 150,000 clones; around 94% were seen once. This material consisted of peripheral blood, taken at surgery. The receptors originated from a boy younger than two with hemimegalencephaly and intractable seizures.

CDR3 loop: CASSPRVGIEPNQPQHF. DNA of the CDR3: TGTGCCAGCTCCCCCCGTGTGGGTATTGAGCCCAATCAGCCCCAGCATTTT. The V gene is TRBV18, the J gene TRBJ1-5; D uncertain. Germline values: CDR1 KGHSH, CDR2 LQKENI. V lost 6 bases and J 3 bases, leaving 21 bases between the germline ends. The CDR3 is 17 amino acids. Full variable domain (outside the CDR3, taken from reference TRBV18 and TRBJ1-5): NAGVMQNPRHLVRRRGQEARLRCSPMKGHSHVYWYRQLPEEGLKFMVYLQKENIIDESGMPKERFSAEFPKEGPSILRIQQVVRGDSAAYFCASSPRVGIEPNQPQHFGDGTRLSIL.

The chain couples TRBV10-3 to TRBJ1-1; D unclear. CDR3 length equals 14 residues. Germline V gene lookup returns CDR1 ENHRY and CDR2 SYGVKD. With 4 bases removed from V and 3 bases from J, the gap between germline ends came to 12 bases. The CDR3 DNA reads TGTGCCATCAGTGGGACCCTACGGGACACTGAAGCTTTCTTT. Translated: CAISGTLRDTEAFF.

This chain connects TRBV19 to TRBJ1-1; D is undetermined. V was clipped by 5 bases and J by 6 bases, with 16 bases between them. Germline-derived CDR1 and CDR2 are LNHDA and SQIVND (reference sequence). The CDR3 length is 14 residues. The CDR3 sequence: CASSPRLFYAEAFF. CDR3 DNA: TGTGCCAGTAGTCCTCGGTTATTTTATGCTGAAGCTTTCTTT.

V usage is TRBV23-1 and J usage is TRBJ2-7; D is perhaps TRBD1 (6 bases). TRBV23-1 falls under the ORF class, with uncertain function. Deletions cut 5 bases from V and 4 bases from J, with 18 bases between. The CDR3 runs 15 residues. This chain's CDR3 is CASSRFRGIKYEQYF. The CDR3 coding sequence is TGCGCCAGCAGTAGATTCAGGGGTATTAAATACGAGCAGTACTTC.

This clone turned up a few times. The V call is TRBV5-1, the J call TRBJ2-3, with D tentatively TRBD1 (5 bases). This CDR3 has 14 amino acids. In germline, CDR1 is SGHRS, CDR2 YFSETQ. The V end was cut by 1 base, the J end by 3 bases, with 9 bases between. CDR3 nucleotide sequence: TGCGCCAGCAGCTTGTCCCAGGGTACAGATACGCAGTATTTT. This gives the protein CASSLSQGTDTQYF.

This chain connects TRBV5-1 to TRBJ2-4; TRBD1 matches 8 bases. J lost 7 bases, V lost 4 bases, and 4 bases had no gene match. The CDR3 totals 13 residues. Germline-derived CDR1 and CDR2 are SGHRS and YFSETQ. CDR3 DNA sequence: TGCGCCAGCAGCCACCGACAGGGGAACATTCAGTACTTC. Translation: CASSHRQGNIQYF.

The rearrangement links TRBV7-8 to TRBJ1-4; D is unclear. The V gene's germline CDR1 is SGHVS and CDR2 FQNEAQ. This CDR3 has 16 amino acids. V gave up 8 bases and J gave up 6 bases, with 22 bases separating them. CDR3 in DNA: TGTGCCAGCCGCCGATTGGCGGGTCTCGGCTATGAAAAACTGTTTTTT. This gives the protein CASRRLAGLGYEKLFF.

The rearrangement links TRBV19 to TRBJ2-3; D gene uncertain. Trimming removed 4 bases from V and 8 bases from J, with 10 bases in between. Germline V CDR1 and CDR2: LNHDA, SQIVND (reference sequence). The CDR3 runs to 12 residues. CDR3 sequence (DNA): TGTGCCAGTAGTAATTTTAGGTCTACGCAGTATTTT. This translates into CASSNFRSTQYF.

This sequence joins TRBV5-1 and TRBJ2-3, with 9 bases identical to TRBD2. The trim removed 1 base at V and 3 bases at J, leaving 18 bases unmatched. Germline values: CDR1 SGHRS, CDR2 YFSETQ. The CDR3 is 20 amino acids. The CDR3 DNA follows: TGCGCCAGCAGCTTGTGGGCGGGAGGGCCCTCGTCTGGTTGGACAGATACGCAGTATTTT. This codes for CASSLWAGGPSSGWTDTQYF.

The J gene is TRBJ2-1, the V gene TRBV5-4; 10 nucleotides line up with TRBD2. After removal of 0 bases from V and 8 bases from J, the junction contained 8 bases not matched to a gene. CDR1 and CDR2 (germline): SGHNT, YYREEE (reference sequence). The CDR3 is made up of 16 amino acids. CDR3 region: CASSLGLAGVGHEQFF. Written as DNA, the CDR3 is TGTGCCAGCAGCTTGGGCCTAGCGGGAGTTGGGCATGAGCAGTTCTTC. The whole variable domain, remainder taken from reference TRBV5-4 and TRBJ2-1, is ETGVTQSPTHLIKTRGQQVTLRCSSQSGHNTVSWYQQALGQGPQFIFQYYREEENGRGNFPPRFSGLQFPNYSSELNVNALELDDSALYLCASSLGLAGVGHEQFFGPGTRLTVL.

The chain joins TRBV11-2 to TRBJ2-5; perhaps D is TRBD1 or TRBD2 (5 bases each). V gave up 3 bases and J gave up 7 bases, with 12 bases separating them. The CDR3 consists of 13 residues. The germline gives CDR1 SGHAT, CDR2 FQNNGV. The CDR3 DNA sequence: TGTGCCAGCAGCTTTGACAATGGGGGGACCCAGTACTTC. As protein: CASSFDNGGTQYF. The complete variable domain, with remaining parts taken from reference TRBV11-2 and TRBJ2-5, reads EAGVAQSPRYKIIEKRQSVAFWCNPISGHATLYWYQQILGQGPKLLIQFQNNGVVDDSQLPKDRFSAERLKGVDSTLKIQPAKLEDSAVYLCASSFDNGGTQYFGPGTRLLVL.